This is a list of T cell receptor beta chains from one sample in a study of blood T cell repertoires in COVID-19. The assay was immunoSEQ multiplex PCR, and TCRdb's table has in-frame clones only and misses some. The data contain approximately 390,000 clones, 80% to 90% of them singletons. Input material: PBMCs or T cells enriched from blood (not recorded which). Every receptor here comes from a woman aged 45-65 years who had recovered from COVID-19. Both conserved end residues are part of each CDR3. A D gene is named only where the DNA matches it firmly. The size of a clone is reported for some rows only, either as once, few or many, or as a class for expanded clones.

>TRBV6-4|TRBJ2-7|TRBD2|.
TGTGCCAGCAGTGATGGGACTAGCGGGGGGGTGAGCCACGAGCAGTACTTC
CASSDGTSGGVSHEQYF
>TRBV3-1/TRBV3-2|TRBJ1-6|.|few
TGTGCCAGCAGCCAAGTGTCCGGTTCACCCCTCCACTTT
CASSQVSGSPLHF
>TRBV5-8|TRBJ1-2|.|.
TGTGCCAGCAGCTTGGGACAGAAGACTAACTATGGCTACACCTTC
CASSLGQKTNYGYTF
>TRBV11-2|TRBJ2-3|TRBD2|.
TGTGCCAGCAGCTTAGTTCAGGGCGGGAGGGATACGCAGTATTTT
CASSLVQGGRDTQYF
>TRBV7-2|TRBJ1-2|.|.
TGTGCCAGCAGCTTTTTACCTCCCCCCAGGGTAATCTTC
CASSFLPPPRVIF
>TRBV7-3|TRBJ2-3|TRBD2|.
TGTGCCAGCAGCTTAAGTTTCGCTAGCGGGGGTCCGCAGTATTTT
CASSLSFASGGPQYF
>TRBV2|TRBJ2-5|.|.
TGTGCCAGCAGTGGGGTAGCCTCCCCAGAGACCCAGTACTTC
CASSGVASPETQYF
>TRBV5-6|TRBJ1-6|.|.
TGTGCCAGCAGGGGACAAGGCAATAATTCACCCCTCCACTTT
CASRGQGNNSPLHF
>TRBV11-2|TRBJ2-1|TRBD1|.
TGTGCCAGCAGCACGGACAGGGGGATTAGCAATGAGCAGTTCTTC
CASSTDRGISNEQFF
>TRBV6-5|TRBJ2-5|.|.
TGTGCCAGCAGTTTACTAGGGATCGAGACCCAGTACTTC
CASSLLGIETQYF
>TRBV19|TRBJ1-6|.|.
TGTGCCACCCGAAACTTTGGGGCAGCCTCTAATTCACCCCTCCACTTT
CATRNFGAASNSPLHF
>TRBV7-9|TRBJ2-2|.|few
TGTGCCAGCAGCTCCCAGGGTCTGGAGCTGTTTTTT
CASSSQGLELFF
>TRBV2|TRBJ1-3|TRBD1|once
TGTGCCAGCAGTTCGGACAGGGGGCTCTCTGGAAACACCATATATTTT
CASSSDRGLSGNTIYF
>TRBV6-2/TRBV6-3|TRBJ2-7|TRBD1|once
TGTGCCAGCAGTTACTCGACAACGGGACAGAGCTCCTACGAGCAGTACTTC
CASSYSTTGQSSYEQYF
>TRBV3-1/TRBV3-2|TRBJ1-1|.|.
TGTGCCAGCAGCCAGACGGGGGGGAGGTTGAACACTGAAGCTTTCTTT
CASSQTGGRLNTEAFF
>TRBV3-1/TRBV3-2|TRBJ1-1|.|.
TGTGCCAGCAGCCAAATCGGGGGGTTTGGTACTGAAGCTTTCTTT
CASSQIGGFGTEAFF
>TRBV18|TRBJ2-2|.|.
TGTGCCAGCTCACCACGCGACTACGTCGGGGAGCTGTTTTTT
CASSPRDYVGELFF
>TRBV7-9|TRBJ2-2|TRBD1|.
TGTGCCAGCAGCCTGACAGGGAGCGCCGGGGAGCTGTTTTTT
CASSLTGSAGELFF
>TRBV18|TRBJ1-1|.|.
TGTGCCAGCTCACCGGTTGGGGGCCACACTGAAGCTTTCTTT
CASSPVGGHTEAFF
>TRBV10-3|TRBJ2-3|.|.
TGTGCCATCAGTGATGTGGCGGAAGTCACAAATACGCAGTATTTT
CAISDVAEVTNTQYF
>TRBV28|TRBJ1-2|.|.
TGTGCCAGCAGTCCCGGAGGCGAATATGGCTACACCTTC
CASSPGGEYGYTF
>TRBV6-5|TRBJ1-2|.|once
TGTGCCAGCAGTTACCGGGGGGACCCCTATGGCTACACCTTC
CASSYRGDPYGYTF
>TRBV5-1|TRBJ2-5|.|once
TGCGCCAGCAGCTTGGACAGCAGGGAGACCCAGTACTTC
CASSLDSRETQYF
>TRBV9|TRBJ1-1|.|.
TGTGCCAGCAGCGTAAGAGCGAACACTGAAGCTTTCTTT
CASSVRANTEAFF
>TRBV15|TRBJ2-4|TRBD1|.
TGTGCCACCAGCAGTGAGCCGGGACAGGGGTCCATTCAGTACTTC
CATSSEPGQGSIQYF
>TRBV7-8|TRBJ1-1|.|.
TGTGCCAGCAGCTTAAGGGGTGGGGACACTGAAGCTTTCTTT
CASSLRGGDTEAFF
>TRBV29-1|TRBJ1-3|.|.
TGCAGCGTTGATATCGGTGGGAGCACTGGAAACACCATATATTTT
CSVDIGGSTGNTIYF
>TRBV27|TRBJ1-5|TRBD1|once
TGTGCCAGCAGTTTATGGGGGACAGGAGATCAGCCCCAGCATTTT
CASSLWGTGDQPQHF
>TRBV7-9|TRBJ2-1|TRBD2|.
TGTGCCAGCAGCTTATTGGGCGGGGGGCCCTACAATGAGCAGTTCTTC
CASSLLGGGPYNEQFF
>TRBV4-1|TRBJ1-4|.|.
TGCGCCAGCAGCCAAGTACAGAAATACGAAAAACTGTTTTTT
CASSQVQKYEKLFF
>TRBV7-9|TRBJ1-1|TRBD1|.
TGTGCCAGCAGCTTTGTACAGGGGTTCGCTGAAGCTTTCTTT
CASSFVQGFAEAFF
>TRBV5-1|TRBJ2-1|.|.
TGCGCCAGCAGCTGGGGGGGCACGGAGCAGTTCTTC
CASSWGGTEQFF
>TRBV7-8|TRBJ1-4|.|.
TGTGCCAGCAGCAATCCAGGACCGGGACAAGAAAAACTGTTTTTT
CASSNPGPGQEKLFF
>TRBV28|TRBJ1-3|.|few
TGTGCCAGCAGTTTACTGACAGCCCTCTCTGGAAACACCATATATTTT
CASSLLTALSGNTIYF
>TRBV27|TRBJ2-7|TRBD1|.
TGTGCCAGCAGTTTCTTCTCGACAGGGCTCGAGCAGTACTTC
CASSFFSTGLEQYF
>TRBV19|TRBJ2-7|TRBD1|.
TGTGCCAGTAGTATTTCGGACAGGGCTTACGAGCAGTACTTC
CASSISDRAYEQYF
>TRBV7-2|TRBJ1-2|.|.
TGTGCCAGCAGACCCCCAGGACGGGGGAAGGCGTATGGCTACACCTTC
CASRPPGRGKAYGYTF
>TRBV5-1|TRBJ1-2|TRBD1|.
TGCGCCAGCAGCTGGCTCGGACAGGGTCAGTATGGCTACACCTTC
CASSWLGQGQYGYTF
>TRBV5-1|TRBJ1-2|.|.
TGCGCCAGCGCCGGGGGGCTCTATGGCTACACCTTC
CASAGGLYGYTF
>TRBV2|TRBJ2-7|.|.
TGTGCCAGCAGTGGGGACACTCACGAGCAGTACTTC
CASSGDTHEQYF
>TRBV29-1|TRBJ2-3|.|.
TGCAGCGTTGATGAGGGCACAGATACGCAGTATTTT
CSVDEGTDTQYF
>TRBV28|TRBJ1-3|.|.
TGTGCCAGCAGGGCGGGGGGTTCTGGAAACACCATATATTTT
CASRAGGSGNTIYF
>TRBV19|TRBJ1-2|.|.
TGTGCCAGTAGTATACTTCCCCAGGATCCCTATGGCTACACCTTC
CASSILPQDPYGYTF
>TRBV13|TRBJ2-7|TRBD2|.
TGTGCCAGCAGCTTAGGGCGGGGGGGCGAGCAGTACTTC
CASSLGRGGEQYF
>TRBV10-3|TRBJ1-2|.|.
TGTGCCACCGATAGGGGGAGTAATGACTATGGCTACACCTTC
CATDRGSNDYGYTF
>TRBV15|TRBJ1-5|.|.
TGTGCCACCAGCAGGTACCCAGGGCAGCCCCAGCATTTT
CATSRYPGQPQHF